This T cell receptor (beta chain) was found in a study of blood T cells in healthy people across ages. Trimming removed 0 bases from V and 9 bases from J; junction bases left unmatched: 8. The CDR3 spans 14 residues. Germline V gene data show CDR1 as SGHRS and CDR2 as YFSETQ. Donors were systemically healthy Caucasian individuals from Russia aged roughly 6 to 95 years. A J-beta primer mix and a sample-barcoded 5' primer were used in a second PCR of about 7 to 12 cycles. Using its own MiXCR run on the 5' RACE reads, TCRdb lists one record per CDR3 protein. The sample lists some 1.4 million distinct CDR3 sequences, about 43% occurring once.

Sequencing input: blood. The chain is built from TRBV5-1 and TRBJ1-1; 7 nucleotides align to TRBD1. This sequence originates from a young woman in good health. The CDR3 bases are TGCGCCAGCAGCTTGGTGTTGGGGGACAGCCAAGCTTTCTTT. Protein product: CASSLVLGDSQAFF.